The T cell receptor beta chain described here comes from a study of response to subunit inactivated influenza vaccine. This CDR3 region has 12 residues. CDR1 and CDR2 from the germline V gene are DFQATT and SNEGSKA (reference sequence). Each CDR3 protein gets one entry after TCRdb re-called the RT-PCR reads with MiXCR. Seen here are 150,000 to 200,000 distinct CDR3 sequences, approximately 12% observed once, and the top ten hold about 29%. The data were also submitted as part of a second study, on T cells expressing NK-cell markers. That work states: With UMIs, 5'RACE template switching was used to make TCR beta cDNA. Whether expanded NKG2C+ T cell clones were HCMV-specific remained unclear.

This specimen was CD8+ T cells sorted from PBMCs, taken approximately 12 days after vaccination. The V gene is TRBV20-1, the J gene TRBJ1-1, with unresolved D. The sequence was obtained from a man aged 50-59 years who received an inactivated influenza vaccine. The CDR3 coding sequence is TGCAGGGCGGCGGGCCTCGCAGCGGAAGCTTTCTTT. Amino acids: CRAAGLAAEAFF.